This TCR beta chain was captured in a study of blood T cell repertoires in COVID-19. Overall study: T cells, B-cell-depleted T cells, or PBMCs supplied cDNA or gDNA.

Original processing methods: The authors estimated nucleated cell counts from reference gene primer amplification. Only in-frame clones appear in the TCRdb table, and some are missing; sequencing was by immunoSEQ multiplex PCR. V, J and clone size derive from that table, while D and trimming were established from the DNA sequence. The top ten hold about 0.95% of the sample, which has 150,000 to 200,000 clones, more than 75% seen once. The sample consisted of peripheral blood. The receptor was isolated from a woman aged 18-29 years who had recovered from COVID-19.

The DNA of the CDR3 is TGTGCCAGCAGCCAAGGGGGACAGTCAAATTCACCCCTCCACTTT. Amino acid sequence: CASSQGGQSNSPLHF. The chain has TRBV4-2 and TRBJ1-6; TRBD1 matches 7 bases. CDR3 length: 15 amino acids. The germline CDR1 and CDR2 sequences are LGHNA and YNFKEQ. Germline trimming cut 1 base from V and 7 bases from J; bases unmatched to any gene: 4.